Following are 10 T cell receptor beta chains from one sample sequenced in a study of molecular identifiers for immune sequencing clone quantification. TCRdb re-called the PCR reads with MiXCR, one entry per CDR3 protein. Counted here are roughly 86,000 distinct CDR3 sequences, around 19% occurring once; the ten biggest clones make up around 0.88%. What was sequenced was naive CD8+ T cells from blood, with Jurkat cell RNA spiked in. As for subset: FACS-sorted CD8+CD4-CCR7+CD45RA+ naive T cells. The source is a human donor in good health. Some libraries in this study had Jurkat cell RNA spiked in.

This clonotype was seen many times. The chain links TRBV7-6 to TRBJ1-4; TRBD1 agrees at 9 bases. The germline gives CDR1 SGHVS, CDR2 FNYEAQ. CDR3 length: 14 amino acids. Germline trimming cut 4 bases from V and 8 bases from J; bases unmatched to any gene: 5. The CDR3 nucleotides read TGTGCCAGCAGCTCCGGGACAGGGAACGAAAAACTGTTTTTT. It is translated as CASSSGTGNEKLFF.

This clonotype was counted ten times or more. The CDR3 region is CASSYGLMNTEAFF. The CDR3 DNA follows: TGTGCCAGCAGTTACGGCCTGATGAACACTGAAGCTTTCTTT. The chain is built from TRBV6-5 and TRBJ1-1; D ambiguous. The V end was cut by 2 bases, the J end by 0 bases, with 7 bases between. CDR3 size: 14 residues. Germline CDR1 is MNHEY and CDR2 is SVGAGI.

This clonotype was counted at least ten times. The chain uses TRBV7-2 and TRBJ1-5; D call uncertain. The CDR3 contains 15 residues. The V end lost 5 bases, the J end lost 0 bases, and 11 bases lay between the germline ends. Germline V gene data show CDR1 as SGHTA and CDR2 as FQGNSA. The CDR3 loop reads CASSLSGYSNQPQHF. In DNA, the CDR3 is TGTGCCAGCAGCCTTAGTGGCTATAGCAATCAGCCCCAGCATTTT.

Comment on this clonotype: This may be a read error, as it is one base from a much larger clone. This rearrangement joins TRBV25-1 to TRBJ2-2; unclear D gene. The CDR3 extends over 13 amino acids. The germline V gene has CDR1 MGHDK and CDR2 SYGVNS. CDR3 DNA sequence: TGTGGCAGCAAGGCAGAGAACACCGGGGAGCTGTTTTTT. It specifies CGSKAENTGELFF. Full variable domain (outside the CDR3, taken from reference TRBV25-1 and TRBJ2-2): EADIYQTPRYLVIGTGKKITLECSQTMGHDKMYWYQQDPGMELHLIHYSYGVNSTEKGDLSSESTVSRIRTEHFPLTLESARPSHTSQYLCGSKAENTGELFFGEGSRLTVL.

A note on this clonotype: One end of the junction is discordant with germline, which a read error may explain. The chain is built from TRBV20-1 and TRBJ2-1; TRBD2 might be the D (6 bases). Looked up from germline, CDR1 is DFQATT and CDR2 is SNEGSKA (reference sequence). CDR3 length equals 16 residues. The CDR3 reads CSARNSRDVDYDEQFF. The CDR3 nucleotides are TGCAGTGCTAGAAATTCCCGGGACGTGGACTACGATGAGCAGTTCTTC.

This clonotype was recorded at least ten times. This sequence joins TRBV25-1 and TRBJ1-1, with a possible D match to TRBD1 (5 bases). The V and J ends lost 7 bases and 5 bases respectively, with 14 bases between them. Per the germline V gene, CDR1 is MGHDK and CDR2 is SYGVNS. The CDR3 is 13 amino acids. The CDR3 sequence is CASIGHPGTEAFF. In DNA, the CDR3 is TGTGCCAGCATTGGACACCCGGGGACTGAAGCTTTCTTT.

There are many counts of this clonotype. The chain links TRBV5-6 to TRBJ2-7; D is uncertain. There are 14 residues in the CDR3. Germline lookup yields CDR1 SGHDT and CDR2 YYEEEE. V dropped 4 bases and J dropped 0 bases, with 11 bases sitting between them. CDR3: CASSPGSSSYEQYF. DNA for the CDR3: TGTGCCAGCAGCCCCGGGTCTAGCTCCTACGAGCAGTACTTC.

This clonotype was counted ten times or more. The rearrangement joins TRBV14 to TRBJ2-2, with 7 bases that match TRBD1. This CDR3 spans 16 amino acids. Per germline, CDR1 SGHDN and CDR2 FVKESK. Trimming removed 0 bases from V and 4 bases from J; junction bases left unmatched: 5. CDR3 sequence: CASSQEKGAGTGELFF. The CDR3, as DNA: TGTGCCAGCAGCCAAGAAAAGGGGGCGGGCACCGGGGAGCTGTTTTTT. Full variable domain (rest looked up from reference TRBV14 and TRBJ2-2): EAGVTQFPSHSVIEKGQTVTLRCDPISGHDNLYWYRRVMGKEIKFLLHFVKESKQDESGMPNNRFLAERTGGTYSTLKVQPAELEDSGVYFCASSQEKGAGTGELFFGEGSRLTVL.

The J gene is TRBJ2-6, the V gene TRBV7-2; D gene uncertain. Germline values: CDR1 SGHTA, CDR2 FQGNSA. The CDR3 is 16 amino acids. V lost 2 bases, J lost 0 bases, and 8 bases lay in between. In DNA form, the CDR3 reads TGTGCCAGCAGCTTATGGTCGCACTCTGGGGCCAACGTCCTGACTTTC. It is translated as CASSLWSHSGANVLTF.

This clonotype was seen many times. The rearrangement joins TRBV19 to TRBJ1-3, with D unresolved. Germline CDR1 is LNHDA and CDR2 is SQIVND (reference sequence). The CDR3 runs to 13 residues. V shed 7 bases and J shed 0 bases, with 7 bases lying between them. The CDR3 here is CASNDDSGNTIYF. The CDR3 region has the DNA TGTGCCAGTAACGATGACTCTGGAAACACCATATATTTT. The full variable domain, with the rest looked up from reference TRBV19 and TRBJ1-3, is DGGITQSPKYLFRKEGQNVTLSCEQNLNHDAMYWYRQDPGQGLRLIYYSQIVNDFQKGDIAEGYSVSREKKESFPLTVTSAQKNPTAFYLCASNDDSGNTIYFGEGSWLTVV.